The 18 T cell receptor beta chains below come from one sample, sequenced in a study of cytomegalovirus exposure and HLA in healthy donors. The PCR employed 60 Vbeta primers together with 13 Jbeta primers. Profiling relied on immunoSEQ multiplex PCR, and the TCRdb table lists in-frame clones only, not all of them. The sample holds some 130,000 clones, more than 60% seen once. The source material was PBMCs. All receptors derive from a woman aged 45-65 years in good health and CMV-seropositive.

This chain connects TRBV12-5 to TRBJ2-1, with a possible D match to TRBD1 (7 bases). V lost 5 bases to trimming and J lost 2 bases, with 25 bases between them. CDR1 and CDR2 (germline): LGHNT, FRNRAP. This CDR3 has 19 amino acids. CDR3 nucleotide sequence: TGTGCTAGTGGTACCGGGACAGCCTCGGAGAGGGGGGCCTACAATGAGCAGTTCTTC. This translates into CASGTGTASERGAYNEQFF.

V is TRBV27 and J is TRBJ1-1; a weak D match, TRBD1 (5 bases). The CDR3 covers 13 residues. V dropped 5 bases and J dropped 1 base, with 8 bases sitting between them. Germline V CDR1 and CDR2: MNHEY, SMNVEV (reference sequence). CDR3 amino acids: CASSQQANTEAFF. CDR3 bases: TGTGCCAGCAGTCAACAGGCGAACACTGAAGCTTTCTTT.

The CDR3 nucleotides read TGCGCCAGCATAAGGGGGGGGTCCACAGATACGCAGTATTTT. It specifies CASIRGGSTDTQYF. The J gene is TRBJ2-3, the V gene TRBV5-1, with a possible D match to TRBD2 (7 bases). Trimming removed 6 bases at V and 2 bases at J, with 13 bases between. Germline V gives CDR1 SGHRS, CDR2 YFSETQ. The CDR3 contains 14 residues.

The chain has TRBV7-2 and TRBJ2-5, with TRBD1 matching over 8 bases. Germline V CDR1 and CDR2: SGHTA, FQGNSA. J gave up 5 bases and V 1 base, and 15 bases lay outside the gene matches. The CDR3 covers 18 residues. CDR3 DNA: TGTGCCAGCAGCTTAGGGTCCCGGGACAGGAGGGACAAGGAGACCCAGTACTTC. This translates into CASSLGSRDRRDKETQYF. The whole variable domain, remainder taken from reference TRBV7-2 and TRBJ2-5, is GAGVSQSPSNKVTEKGKDVELRCDPISGHTALYWYRQSLGQGLEFLIYFQGNSAPDKSGLPSDRFSAERTGGSVSTLTIQRTQQEDSAVYLCASSLGSRDRRDKETQYFGPGTRLLVL.

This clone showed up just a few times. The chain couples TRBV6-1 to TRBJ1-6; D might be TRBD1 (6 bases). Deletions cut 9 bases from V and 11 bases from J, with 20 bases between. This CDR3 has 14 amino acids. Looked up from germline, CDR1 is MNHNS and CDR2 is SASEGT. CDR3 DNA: TGTGCCAGTTATCTGGGGGGGGGCGACCCACCCCTCCACTTT. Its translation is CASYLGGGDPPLHF.

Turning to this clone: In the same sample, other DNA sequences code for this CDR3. CDR3 nucleotide sequence: TGCGCCAGCAGCCTCGGACTAGCGGGGGGGTCCGTGGATACGCAGTATTTT. Amino acids: CASSLGLAGGSVDTQYF. This chain joins TRBV5-1 and TRBJ2-3; TRBD2 matches 15 bases. After removal of 4 bases from V and 6 bases from J, the junction contained 9 bases not matched to a gene. Germline assignment: CDR1 SGHRS and CDR2 YFSETQ. This CDR3 comprises 17 residues.

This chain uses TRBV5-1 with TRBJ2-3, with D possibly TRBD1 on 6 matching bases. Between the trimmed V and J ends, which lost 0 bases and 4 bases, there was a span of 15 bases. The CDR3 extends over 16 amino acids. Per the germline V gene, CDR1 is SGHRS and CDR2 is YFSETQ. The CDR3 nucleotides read TGCGCCAGCAGCTTGGAAGCAGCCCCAGGGGCAGATACGCAGTATTTT. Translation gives CASSLEAAPGADTQYF.

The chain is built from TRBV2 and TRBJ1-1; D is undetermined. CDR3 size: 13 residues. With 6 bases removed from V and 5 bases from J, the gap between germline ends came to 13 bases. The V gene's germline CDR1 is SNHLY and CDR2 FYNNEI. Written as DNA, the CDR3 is TGTGCCAGCAGCCCGCAGAGGGAGACTGAAGCTTTCTTT. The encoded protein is CASSPQRETEAFF.

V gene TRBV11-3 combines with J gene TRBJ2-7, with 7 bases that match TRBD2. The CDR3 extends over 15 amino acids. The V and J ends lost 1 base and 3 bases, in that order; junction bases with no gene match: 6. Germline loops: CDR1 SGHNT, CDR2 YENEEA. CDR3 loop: CASSLGSGEGYEQYF. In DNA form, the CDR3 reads TGTGCCAGCAGCTTAGGGAGCGGGGAGGGCTACGAGCAGTACTTC.

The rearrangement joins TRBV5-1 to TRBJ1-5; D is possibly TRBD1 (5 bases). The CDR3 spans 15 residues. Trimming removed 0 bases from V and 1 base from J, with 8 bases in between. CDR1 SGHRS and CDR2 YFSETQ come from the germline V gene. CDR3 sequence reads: CASSLDGGSNQPQHF. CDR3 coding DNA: TGCGCCAGCAGCTTGGACGGGGGAAGCAATCAGCCCCAGCATTTT.

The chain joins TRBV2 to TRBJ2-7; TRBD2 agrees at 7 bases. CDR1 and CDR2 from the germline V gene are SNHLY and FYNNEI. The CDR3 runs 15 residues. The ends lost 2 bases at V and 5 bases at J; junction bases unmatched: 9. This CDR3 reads CASSEWSREGDEQYF. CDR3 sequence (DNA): TGTGCCAGCAGTGAATGGTCCAGGGAGGGTGACGAGCAGTACTTC.

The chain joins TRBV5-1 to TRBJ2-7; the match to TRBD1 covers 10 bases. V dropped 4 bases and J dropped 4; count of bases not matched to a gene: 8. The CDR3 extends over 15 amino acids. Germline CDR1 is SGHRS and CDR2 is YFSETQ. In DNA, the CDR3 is TGCGCCAGCAGCCACGGTGGGGACAGGGGATACGAGCAGTACTTC. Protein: CASSHGGDRGYEQYF.

In nucleotides, the CDR3 is TGTGCCAGCAGCTCCCGACTAGCGGGGGACTACAATGAGCAGTTCTTC. The encoded protein is CASSSRLAGDYNEQFF. The J gene is TRBJ2-1, the V gene TRBV7-2; 12 nucleotides agree with TRBD2. Germline loops: CDR1 SGHTA, CDR2 FQGNSA. The CDR3 covers 16 residues. The ends lost 4 bases at V and 3 bases at J; junction bases unmatched: 4.

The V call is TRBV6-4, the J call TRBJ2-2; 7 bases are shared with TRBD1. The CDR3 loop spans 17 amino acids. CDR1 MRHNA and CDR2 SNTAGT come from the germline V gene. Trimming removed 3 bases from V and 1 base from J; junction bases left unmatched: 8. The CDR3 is CASSEMIRTGNTGELFF. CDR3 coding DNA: TGTGCCAGCAGTGAGATGATTCGGACAGGGAACACCGGGGAGCTGTTTTTT.

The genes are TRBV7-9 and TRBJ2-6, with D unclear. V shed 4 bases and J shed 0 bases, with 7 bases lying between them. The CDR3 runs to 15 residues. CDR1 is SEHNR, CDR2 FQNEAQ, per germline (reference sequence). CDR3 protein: CASSSSRSGANVLTF. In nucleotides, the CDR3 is TGTGCCAGCAGCTCCTCCCGCTCTGGGGCCAACGTCCTGACTTTC.

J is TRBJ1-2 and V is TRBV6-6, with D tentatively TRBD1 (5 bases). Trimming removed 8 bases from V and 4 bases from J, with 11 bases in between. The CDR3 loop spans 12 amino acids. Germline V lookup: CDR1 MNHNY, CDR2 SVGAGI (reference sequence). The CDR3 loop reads CASRGQVYGYTF. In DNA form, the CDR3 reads TGTGCCAGCCGTGGACAAGTCTATGGCTACACCTTC.

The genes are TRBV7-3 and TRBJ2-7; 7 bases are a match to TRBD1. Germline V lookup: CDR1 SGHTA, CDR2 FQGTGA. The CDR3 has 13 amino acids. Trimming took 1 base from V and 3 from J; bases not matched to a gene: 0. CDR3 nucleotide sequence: TGTGCCAGCAGCTTAAACAGGGGCTACGAGCAGTACTTC. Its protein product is CASSLNRGYEQYF.

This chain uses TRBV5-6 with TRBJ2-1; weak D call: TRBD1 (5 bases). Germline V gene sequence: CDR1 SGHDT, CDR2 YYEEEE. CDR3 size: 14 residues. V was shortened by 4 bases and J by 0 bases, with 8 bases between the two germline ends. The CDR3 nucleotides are TGTGCCAGCAGCGGGGCTAGCTCCTACAATGAGCAGTTCTTC. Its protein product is CASSGASSYNEQFF.